This T cell receptor (beta chain) was recorded in a study of blood T cells in healthy people across ages. Study-wide results and limits: A roughly linear age-dependent decrease characterized TCR beta diversity per million T cells.

Together with a sample-barcoded 5' primer, a J-beta primer mix was included in a second PCR lasting about 6 to 11 cycles. TCRdb itself ran the 5' RACE reads through MiXCR, one entry per CDR3 protein. The sample has over 750,000 distinct CDR3 sequences; around 25% are singletons. The CDR3 sequence is 13 residues long. Trimming cost V 2 bases and J 5 bases, with 13 bases left between them. CDR1 and CDR2 from the germline V gene are DFQATT and SNEGSKA (reference sequence). This clonotype appeared a few times. Its antigen remains unidentified. Total RNA, at least 6 micrograms per sample, was extracted from PBMCs. A further study also used this sample, focusing on T cells of mothers and their children. That publication notes: Nobody spotted any persistent microchimeric T cell clones.

The J gene is TRBJ2-7, the V gene TRBV20-1; tentatively, D is TRBD1 (6 bases). Sequences were obtained from blood. The TCR sequence derives from a boy between 10 and 17 years old in good health. As DNA, the CDR3 is TGCAGTGCTAGACCGGGGACACCGGACGAGCAGTACTTC. Its protein is CSARPGTPDEQYF.